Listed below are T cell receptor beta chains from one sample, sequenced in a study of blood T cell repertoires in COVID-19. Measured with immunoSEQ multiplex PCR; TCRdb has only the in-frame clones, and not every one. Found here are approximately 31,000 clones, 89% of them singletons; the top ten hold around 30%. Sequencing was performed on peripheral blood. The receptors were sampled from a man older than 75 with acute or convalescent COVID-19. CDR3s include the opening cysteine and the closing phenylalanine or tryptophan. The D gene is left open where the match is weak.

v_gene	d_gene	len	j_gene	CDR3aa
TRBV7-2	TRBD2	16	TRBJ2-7	CASNRFAAGGIYEQYF
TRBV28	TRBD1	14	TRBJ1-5	CASSPGQGDQPQHF
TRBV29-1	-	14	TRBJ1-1	CSFRVGAGVTEAFF
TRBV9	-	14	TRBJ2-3	CASSPRSDTDTQYF
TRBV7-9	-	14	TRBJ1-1	CASSLPDRNTEAFF
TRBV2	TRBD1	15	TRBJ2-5	CASSAWGQTQETQYF
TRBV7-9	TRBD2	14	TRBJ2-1	CASRGSGRTNEQFF
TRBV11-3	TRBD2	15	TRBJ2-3	CASSSPGLASDTQYF
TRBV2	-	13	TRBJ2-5	CAGAGQTQETQYF
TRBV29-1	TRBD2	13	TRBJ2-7	CSASGGGHYEQYF
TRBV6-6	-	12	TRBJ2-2	CASSYGPGELFF
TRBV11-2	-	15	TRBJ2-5	CASSLESTFEETQYF